What follows are 14 T cell receptor beta chains derived from one specimen sequenced in a study of shared clonotypes between healthy human individuals. The method was immunoSEQ multiplex PCR; TCRdb's version includes in-frame clones alone and lacks a portion of them. The sample has 100,000 or so clones; roughly 70% are singletons. The sample comprised memory CD8+ T cells sorted from blood. Subset here: CD45RO+ cells pooled with CCR7-negative TemRA cells. All receptors derive from a woman aged 30 to 39 in good health.

The chain combines TRBV28 with TRBJ2-1; tentatively, D is TRBD2 (6 bases). The CDR3 spans 16 residues. Per germline, CDR1 MDHEN and CDR2 SYDVKM. Trimming shortened V by 4 bases and J by 4 bases, and 17 bases separated the two germline ends. This CDR3 reads CASSSGVEGRYNEQFF. CDR3 DNA sequence: TGTGCCAGCAGTTCCGGAGTGGAGGGTCGGTACAATGAGCAGTTCTTC.

This chain links TRBV2 with TRBJ2-1, with D perhaps matching TRBD2 (6 bases). The CDR3 consists of 12 residues. From germline, CDR1 is SNHLY and CDR2 FYNNEI. V lost 4 bases to trimming and J lost 9 bases, with 10 bases between them. DNA of the CDR3: TGTGCCAGCAGTGCGGGAGTACGTGAGCAGTTCTTC. Translating gives CASSAGVREQFF.

CDR3 DNA: TGTGCCAGCAGTAACCCCGGGACGGACCTTTGCGAGCAGTACTTC. This translates into CASSNPGTDLCEQYF. This chain joins TRBV28 and TRBJ2-7; D assignment may be TRBD1 or TRBD2 (5 bases each). The V and J ends lost 5 bases and 6 bases respectively, with 20 bases between them. This CDR3 contains 15 residues. CDR1 MDHEN and CDR2 SYDVKM come from the germline V gene.

The count of this clone is one. The J gene is TRBJ2-7, the V gene TRBV27, with 7 bases aligning to TRBD1. Germline V gives CDR1 MNHEY, CDR2 SMNVEV (reference sequence). Trimming at V came to 5 bases and at J to 4 bases, leaving 5 bases not matched to a gene. The CDR3 sequence is 13 residues long. Written as DNA, the CDR3 is TGTGCCAGCAGTAAAAGACAGGGTTACGAGCAGTACTTC. It specifies CASSKRQGYEQYF.

In its sample, this clone was seen many times. This chain joins TRBV11-3 and TRBJ2-1; 10 bases fit TRBD2. The V segment lost 6 bases and the J segment 8 bases; nucleotides outside the gene matches: 10. CDR1 SGHNT and CDR2 YENEEA come from the germline V gene. CDR3 length: 15 residues. The chain's CDR3 is CASSNVAGGEDEQFF. For the CDR3, the DNA is TGTGCCAGCAGTAATGTAGCGGGAGGAGAGGATGAGCAGTTCTTC.

The CDR3 protein is CASSEFPGGNQPQHF. For the CDR3, the DNA is TGTGCCAGCAGTGAGTTCCCAGGGGGAAATCAGCCCCAGCATTTT. The V and J genes are TRBV6-4 and TRBJ1-5, with 7 bases lining up with TRBD1. The CDR3 is 15 amino acids. The germline V gene encodes CDR1 MRHNA and CDR2 SNTAGT. V dropped 3 bases and J dropped 4; count of bases not matched to a gene: 6.

The V and J genes are TRBV28 and TRBJ1-5; no reliable D call. Germline CDR1 and CDR2: MDHEN and SYDVKM. V was pared by 4 bases and J by 0 bases, with 7 bases between. This CDR3 has 14 residues. CDR3 sequence reads: CASSSYYSNQPQHF. For the CDR3, the DNA is TGTGCCAGCAGTTCCTATTATAGCAATCAGCCCCAGCATTTT.

V and J are TRBV7-2 and TRBJ2-5; D is perhaps TRBD2 (6 bases). V was pared by 3 bases and J by 4 bases, with 9 bases between. The CDR3 contains 13 residues. CDR1 is SGHTA, CDR2 FQGNSA, per germline. CDR3 sequence: CASSLTGAETQYF. The CDR3 DNA reads as TGTGCCAGCAGCTTGACGGGAGCAGAGACCCAGTACTTC.

This clone was counted a single time. The CDR3 DNA reads as TGTGCCAAACTAGATTGGGACACTGAAGCTTTCTTT. This encodes CAKLDWDTEAFF. The chain joins TRBV2 to TRBJ1-1; D gene uncertain. Trimming removed 10 bases at V and 3 bases at J, with 12 bases between. The CDR3 runs to 12 residues. CDR1 is SNHLY, CDR2 FYNNEI, per germline.

The V gene is TRBV25-1, the J gene TRBJ1-5; D is unresolved. V lost 1 base and J lost 4, with 11 bases in between. Per the germline V gene, CDR1 is MGHDK and CDR2 is SYGVNS. This CDR3 contains 15 residues. In DNA form, the CDR3 reads TGTGCCAGCAGTGAATGTTTGCGGCAGAATCAGCCCCAGCATTTT. Translation gives CASSECLRQNQPQHF. The entire variable domain, with the rest obtained from reference TRBV25-1 and TRBJ1-5, is as follows: EADIYQTPRYLVIGTGKKITLECSQTMGHDKMYWYQQDPGMELHLIHYSYGVNSTEKGDLSSESTVSRIRTEHFPLTLESARPSHTSQYLCASSECLRQNQPQHFGDGTRLSIL.

The chain carries TRBV15 and TRBJ2-6; D is unresolved. Germline assignment: CDR1 LNHNV and CDR2 YYDKDF (reference sequence). The CDR3 spans 18 residues. The ends were cut back, 3 bases at V and 4 bases at J, with 19 bases in the middle. The CDR3 DNA sequence: TGTGCCACCAGCAGTGACCCGAGTAGTTCCTCCGGGGCCAACGTCCTGACTTTC. The encoded protein is CATSSDPSSSSGANVLTF.

This chain joins TRBV25-1 and TRBJ2-5, with D uncertain. The DNA end is more similar to TRBJ2-7, so the J call may be wrong. The length of the CDR3 is 11 residues. The germline CDR1 and CDR2 sequences are MGHDK and SYGVNS. In DNA form, the CDR3 reads TGTGCCAGCAGTGACTCCTACGAGCAGTACTTC. Its translation: CASSDSYEQYF.

CDR3 sequence: CASSLELIAYNEQFF. For the CDR3, the DNA is TGTGCCAGCAGCTTAGAACTCATAGCTTACAATGAGCAGTTCTTC. The chain has TRBV7-6 and TRBJ2-1; D gene unclear. Trimming took off 1 base at V and 4 bases at J, with 11 bases between the two ends. The length of the CDR3 is 15 residues. Per germline, CDR1 SGHVS and CDR2 FNYEAQ.

The V and J genes are TRBV19 and TRBJ2-1; no firm D call. Germline V lookup: CDR1 LNHDA, CDR2 SQIVND (reference sequence). Trimming pared 3 bases from V and 1 base from J, leaving 7 bases between. This CDR3 is built from 14 residues. This chain's CDR3 is CASSIAASYNEQFF. Written as DNA, the CDR3 is TGTGCCAGTAGTATTGCCGCTTCCTACAATGAGCAGTTCTTC.